The clone carrying this T cell receptor beta chain was seen at least ten times. What it recognizes is unknown. This sample is drawn from a study of cytomegalovirus exposure and HLA in healthy donors. Overall study results and limits: Owing to their indistinguishability, certain V segments, notably TRBV6-2 and TRBV6-3, were excluded. What a later analysis showed was that several of the most significant clusters appeared linked to common viral pathogens.

The PCR was carried out with 60 Vbeta primers and 13 Jbeta primers. Original analysis: A later analysis counted 80 million or so unique TCR beta chains, 9.5 million to 13 million shared. Libraries were prepared by immunoSEQ multiplex PCR; TCRdb keeps only in-frame clonotypes and omits some of them. For V, J and clone size, that table is used; D and trimming come from the DNA. The sample yields 85,000 to 95,000 clones, 6% to 9% seen once. Sampled while nominally healthy, donors likely had unrecorded immune exposures. The CDR3 contains 19 residues. V trimming: 0 bases; J trimming: 2 bases; junction bases outside the gene matches: 10. Germline values: CDR1 LGHNA, CDR2 YNFKEQ.

The TCR comes from a man aged 50-60 years in good health and CMV-seronegative. This chain connects TRBV4-2 to TRBJ2-2, with TRBD2 matching over 9 bases. Sequencing input: PBMCs. The CDR3 protein is CASSQDESSGSLNTGELFF. CDR3 nucleotides: TGTGCCAGCAGCCAAGATGAAAGTAGCGGGAGTCTCAACACCGGGGAGCTGTTTTTT.